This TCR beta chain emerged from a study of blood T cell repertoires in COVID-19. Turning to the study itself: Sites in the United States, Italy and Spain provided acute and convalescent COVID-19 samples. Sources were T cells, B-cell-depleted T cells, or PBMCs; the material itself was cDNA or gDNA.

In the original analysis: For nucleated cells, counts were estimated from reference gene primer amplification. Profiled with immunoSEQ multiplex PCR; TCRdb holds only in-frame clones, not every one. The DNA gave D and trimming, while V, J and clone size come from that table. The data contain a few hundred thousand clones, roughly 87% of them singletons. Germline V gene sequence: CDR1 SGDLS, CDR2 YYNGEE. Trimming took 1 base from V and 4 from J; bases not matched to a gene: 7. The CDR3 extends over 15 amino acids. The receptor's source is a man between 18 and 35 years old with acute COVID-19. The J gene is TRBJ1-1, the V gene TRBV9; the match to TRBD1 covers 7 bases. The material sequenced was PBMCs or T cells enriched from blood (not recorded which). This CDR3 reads CASSVSGQAATEAFF. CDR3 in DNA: TGTGCCAGCAGCGTATCCGGACAGGCAGCCACTGAAGCTTTCTTT.